The 5 T cell receptor beta chains given below trace back to one sample, sequenced in a study of T cells in Graves' hyperthyroidism and ophthalmopathy. Amplification yielded TCR beta CDR3 regions, with RNA transcripts as the source. The HTBI primer set drove a first-round RT-PCR of the TCR CDR3. In TCRdb, the multiplex PCR reads were re-called with MiXCR into one record per CDR3 protein. This sample has roughly 570,000 distinct CDR3 sequences; 35% to 55% occur once, and the top ten carry more than 7.5%. The sample consisted of peripheral blood or thyroid tissue (not recorded which). The receptors here all came from a woman aged 18-30 years with Graves' hyperthyroidism.

The chain carries TRBV20-1 and TRBJ1-4; D unresolved. V lost 6 bases and J lost 7, with 9 bases in between. CDR1 and CDR2 (germline): DFQATT, SNEGSKA (reference sequence). This CDR3 has 11 residues. The CDR3 protein is CSATAAEKLFF. In DNA form, the CDR3 reads TGCAGTGCGACGGCGGCTGAAAAACTGTTTTTT.

The chain couples TRBV6-4 to TRBJ2-7, with unresolved D. V lost 8 bases and J 6 bases, leaving 17 bases between the germline ends. Germline V CDR1 and CDR2: MRHNA, SNTAGT. CDR3 length equals 13 residues. In DNA form, the CDR3 reads TGTGCCAGCGCCAGCAGTTTGGGCGTCGAGCAGTACTTC. Its translation is CASASSLGVEQYF.

The chain has TRBV5-4 and TRBJ2-7; D not certain. The closer fit of TRBJ2-1 to the DNA end suggests the J call may be wrong. CDR3 length equals 15 residues. CDR1 is SGHNT and CDR2 is YYREEE in the germline V gene (reference sequence). The CDR3 loop reads CASSLVPTSYNEQFF. DNA of the CDR3: TGTGCCAGCAGCTTAGTACCTACCTCCTACAATGAGCAGTTCTTC.

The CDR3 DNA follows: TGTGCCTGGATAAGGGGGCCGGGCGAGCAGTACTTC. It translates to CAWIRGPGEQYF. The V and J genes are TRBV30 and TRBJ2-7, with TRBD1 matching over 7 bases. CDR1 GTSNPN and CDR2 SVGIG come from the germline V gene (reference sequence). The J segment lost 6 bases and the V segment lost 4 bases, leaving 6 bases of the junction unmatched. This CDR3 region has 12 residues.

J is TRBJ1-1 and V is TRBV2; TRBD1 matches at 9 bases. The V and J ends lost 6 bases and 1 base, in that order; junction bases with no gene match: 6. Germline assignment: CDR1 SNHLY and CDR2 FYNNEI. The CDR3 loop spans 15 amino acids. The CDR3 is CASRGDRAPNTEAFF. The CDR3 DNA sequence: TGTGCCAGCAGGGGGGACAGGGCTCCGAACACTGAAGCTTTCTTT.